This T cell receptor beta chain was documented in a study of T cell repertoires in cytomegalovirus infection. Overall study context: HLA-C-restricted CMV epitopes, recently identified, and well-studied HLA-B-restricted ones were used by the study. CMV infection together with matching HLA type was indicated by public TCR beta signatures. Findings and caveats of the study: The ex vivo response showed dominance by HLA-C-restricted CMV-specific TCR beta clonotypes.

CDR3 length: 13 amino acids. V was clipped by 2 bases and J by 1 base, with 2 bases between them. The germline V gene encodes CDR1 MGHDK and CDR2 SYGVNS. TCRdb re-analysed the reads in MiXCR, keeping a single row per CDR3 protein. The sample includes hundreds of thousands of distinct CDR3 sequences, more than 25% of them seen just once. This clonotype appeared a few times. No antigen is known for it. The material was cultured CD8+ T cells from PBMCs, obtained from culture after CMV antigen stimulation. The sequence was obtained from a human donor in good health (CMV status not recorded). Some clones in this sample may be carry-over from other donors' samples. V and J are TRBV25-1 and TRBJ2-2, with D unclear. In DNA form, the CDR3 reads TGTGCCAGCAGTGAACAGAACACCGGGGAGCTGTTTTTT. Amino acids: CASSEQNTGELFF.